The clone carrying this TCR beta chain was picked up a small number of times. Its antigen is as yet unknown. The data derive from a study of T cells in Graves' hyperthyroidism and ophthalmopathy. Graves' hyperthyroidism showing no ophthalmopathy progression within 18 months was considered stable. Fresh peripheral blood, approximately 10 ml, was the source of the PBMCs. Overall study results and limits: Model output signaled ophthalmopathy a median approximately 6.2 months ahead of onset.

The V end lost 2 bases, the J end lost 6 bases, and 16 bases lay between the germline ends. The CDR3 contains 15 residues. Germline V gene data show CDR1 as KGHSH and CDR2 as LQKENI. RNA transcripts yielded amplified TCR beta CDR3 regions. TCR CDR3 underwent first-round RT-PCR with the HTBI primer set. TCRdb analysed the multiplex PCR reads with MiXCR anew, one entry per CDR3 protein. The sample lists around 600,000 distinct CDR3 sequences; 15% to 18% were seen once. Sequenced sample: blood. This rearrangement joins TRBV18 to TRBJ2-5; possible D gene TRBD2, 5 bases. This TCR derives from a woman aged 25 to 45 with Graves' hyperthyroidism. CDR3 sequence reads: CASSPMGGLMKTQYF. In DNA form, the CDR3 reads TGTGCCAGCTCACCAATGGGCGGGTTGATGAAGACCCAGTACTTC.